This entry lists 14 T cell receptor beta chains sequenced from one sample in a study of T-cell reconstitution after alpha-beta-depleted transplantation in children (dated by TCRdb to the mid-2010s). Receptor libraries were prepared by PCR. TCRdb lists the instrument as Illumina HiSeq 2500. To normalize quantification of the TCRbeta repertoire, the TCR libraries were built with molecular barcoding that relied on unique molecular identifiers. TCRdb took the public reads, trimmed them with fastp at Q25, ran MiXCR for clone calling and kept in-frame beta chains. Identical CDR3 protein sequences are pooled into one entry, listed with their most common genes and DNA. For this sample the table gives around 530,000 distinct CDR3 sequences, of which approximately 32% were detected only once. The ten largest clonotypes hold around 2.4% of the sample. The starting material was PBMCs from the stem cell graft donor, obtained from the stem cell graft. These receptors originate from a human donor who donated a stem cell graft to a child with aplastic anemia.

The J gene is TRBJ2-1, the V gene TRBV19; possibly TRBD2 for D (7 bases). The germline CDR1 and CDR2 sequences are LNHDA and SQIVND (reference sequence). The CDR3 is 14 residues long. V was pared by 4 bases and J by 10 bases, with 17 bases between. CDR3 amino acids: CASSSASGGGEQFF. Here the CDR3 DNA reads TGTGCCAGTAGTAGCGCTAGCGGAGGGGGGGAGCAGTTCTTC.

This clonotype was seen once. The chain joins TRBV14 to TRBJ2-7; TRBD2 matches 9 bases. Trimming cost V 2 bases and J 7 bases; bases outside gene matches: 6. Germline V gene lookup returns CDR1 SGHDN and CDR2 FVKESK. The CDR3 contains 14 residues. CDR3 amino acids: CASSQLAGFEEQYF. Written as DNA, the CDR3 is TGTGCCAGCAGCCAACTAGCGGGATTTGAAGAGCAGTACTTC.

Only a few counts were recorded for this clonotype. J is TRBJ2-2 and V is TRBV20-1; 8 bases are shared with TRBD1. This CDR3 region has 15 residues. Losses at the gene ends were 3 bases for V and 9 bases for J; bases not matched to a gene: 12. Germline-derived CDR1 and CDR2 are DFQATT and SNEGSKA (reference sequence). The CDR3 region has the DNA TGCAGTGCTAGGCCAGGTGGCGGGACAGGCCGGGAGCTGTTTTTT. Amino acids: CSARPGGGTGRELFF.

V usage is TRBV12-3 or TRBV12-4 and J usage is TRBJ2-5; TRBD1 might be the D (5 bases). The CDR3 is 12 amino acids. V was trimmed by 5 bases and J by 4 bases, leaving 8 bases between them. The CDR3 sequence: CASSIGVETQYF. CDR3 DNA sequence: TGTGCCAGCAGTATAGGGGTAGAGACCCAGTACTTC.

This clonotype has a handful of counts. CDR3 nucleotides: TGCAGTGCTAGAGCGTGGGGGACTAGCGGCTACAATGAGCAGTTCTTC. Amino acid sequence: CSARAWGTSGYNEQFF. The V call is TRBV20-1, the J call TRBJ2-1; 11 nucleotides align to TRBD2. Germline V gives CDR1 DFQATT, CDR2 SNEGSKA (reference sequence). V shed 1 base, J shed 3 bases, and the junction held 5 bases outside the gene matches. The CDR3 spans 16 residues.

This clonotype has a handful of counts. The chain links TRBV20-1 to TRBJ1-5, with 8 bases that match TRBD1. V dropped 0 bases and J dropped 3; count of bases not matched to a gene: 4. The CDR3 has 15 amino acids. The germline CDR1 and CDR2 sequences are DFQATT and SNEGSKA (reference sequence). The CDR3 DNA sequence: TGCAGTGCTAGAGAGACAGGGGCGAACAATCAGCCCCAGCATTTT. It is translated as CSARETGANNQPQHF.

V and J are TRBV3-1 and TRBJ2-1; tentative D call: TRBD2 (6 bases). CDR3 length equals 17 residues. CDR1 and CDR2 from the germline V gene are LGHDT and YNNKEL (reference sequence). The germline V and J ends were trimmed by 4 bases and 4 bases, with 20 bases remaining between them. The CDR3 protein is CASSRFDHGTLYNEQFF. DNA of the CDR3: TGTGCCAGCAGCCGCTTTGACCACGGGACTCTTTACAATGAGCAGTTCTTC.

The chain carries TRBV7-8 and TRBJ2-2; 12 nucleotides align to TRBD2. V lost 5 bases, J lost 1 base, and 5 bases stayed unmatched. The CDR3 has 17 residues. Germline V gene sequence: CDR1 SGHVS, CDR2 FQNEAQ. CDR3 sequence reads: CASSRGLAGQNTGELFF. CDR3 nucleotides: TGTGCCAGCAGCCGCGGACTAGCGGGGCAGAACACCGGGGAGCTGTTTTTT.

This clonotype was seen a handful of times. The chain couples TRBV6-2 or TRBV6-3 to TRBJ1-5; D possibly corresponds to TRBD1 (6 bases). The CDR3 length is 12 residues. The V and J ends lost 6 bases and 6 bases respectively, with 9 bases between them. Germline-derived CDR1 and CDR2 are MNHEY and SVGEGT. The CDR3 is CASSRGGQPQHF. The CDR3 nucleotides read TGTGCCAGCAGCCGAGGGGGTCAGCCCCAGCATTTT.

V and J are TRBV4-1 and TRBJ2-1; D unresolved. The CDR3 has 18 amino acids. Germline CDR1 reads MGHRA; CDR2 reads YSYEKL. Trimming took off 0 bases at V and 5 bases at J, with 20 bases between the two ends. The CDR3 here is CASSQEADHLAPNNEQFF. DNA of the CDR3: TGCGCCAGCAGCCAAGAGGCGGACCACTTAGCTCCTAACAATGAGCAGTTCTTC.

In its sample, this clonotype was seen a few times. The rearrangement links TRBV5-6 to TRBJ2-2; D perhaps matches TRBD2 (5 bases). The V end lost 2 bases, the J end lost 4 bases, and 15 bases lay between the germline ends. Per germline, CDR1 SGHDT and CDR2 YYEEEE. CDR3 length equals 16 residues. For the CDR3, the DNA is TGTGCCAGCAGCTTTGATTCCTTGGACTCCACCGGGGAGCTGTTTTTT. The encoded protein is CASSFDSLDSTGELFF.

This clonotype has only a few counts. The J gene is TRBJ2-1, the V gene TRBV6-1; D gene uncertain. Germline CDR1 is MNHNS and CDR2 is SASEGT. Trimming pared 4 bases from V and 8 bases from J, leaving 6 bases between. The length of the CDR3 is 11 residues. This CDR3 reads CASSVLDEQFF. CDR3 DNA: TGTGCCAGCAGTGTTCTGGATGAGCAGTTCTTC.

A single count supports this clonotype. DNA of the CDR3: TGTGCCAGCAGCTTGCTCCGGGCTGACAGGGCCATGAACACTGAAGCTTTCTTT. Its protein product is CASSLLRADRAMNTEAFF. The chain joins TRBV5-6 to TRBJ1-1, with 7 bases identical to TRBD1. Trimming at V came to 1 base and at J to 0 bases, leaving 12 bases not matched to a gene. CDR3 size: 18 residues. The germline V gene has CDR1 SGHDT and CDR2 YYEEEE.

V usage is TRBV11-2 and J usage is TRBJ1-2; the D is unclear. Looked up from germline, CDR1 is SGHAT and CDR2 is FQNNGV. The CDR3 extends over 14 amino acids. V was trimmed by 0 bases and J by 2 bases, leaving 7 bases between them. The CDR3 DNA sequence: TGTGCCAGCAGCTTAGAGGTCAGGAACTATGGCTACACCTTC. Its translation: CASSLEVRNYGYTF.